The rows below give T cell receptor beta chains drawn from one sample of a study of T cell responses to AZD1222 COVID-19 vaccine. The data were produced by immunoSEQ multiplex PCR, yet TCRdb's version contains in-frame clones alone and is incomplete. The sample includes 180,000 or so clones, 85% to 90% seen only once; the top ten take around 4.5%. Sequencing used peripheral blood, obtained 28 days after the second dose of the MenACWY control vaccine. All receptors come from an adult who received the MenACWY meningococcal vaccine as a control. Both conserved end residues are part of each CDR3. The D gene is left open where the match is weak. Size is omitted from some rows. Given values are once, few, many or a class for expanded clones.

size: .
D: .
J: TRBJ1-2
V: TRBV28
CDR3: CAIFGANYGYTF
DNA: TGTGCCATCTTTGGGGCTAACTATGGCTACACCTTC

size: .
D: .
J: TRBJ2-5
V: TRBV5-6
CDR3: CASSRGREVYPAETQYF
DNA: TGTGCCAGCAGCCGTGGTAGGGAGGTGTACCCCGCCGAGACCCAGTACTTC

size: .
D: TRBD1
J: TRBJ1-6
V: TRBV4-3
CDR3: CASSQDTGIGTGGAPLHF
DNA: TGCGCCAGCAGCCAAGACACAGGTATAGGGACAGGGGGAGCACCCCTCCACTTT

size: few
D: .
J: TRBJ1-3
V: TRBV6-5
CDR3: CASSYMGHHSGNTIYF
DNA: TGTGCCAGCAGTTACATGGGACATCACTCTGGAAACACCATATATTTT

size: .
D: .
J: TRBJ2-2
V: TRBV19
CDR3: CASNRVVGELFF
DNA: TGTGCCAGTAATAGGGTGGTCGGGGAGCTGTTTTTT

size: .
D: .
J: TRBJ2-5
V: TRBV7-9
CDR3: CASGLQETQYF
DNA: TGTGCCAGCGGGTTACAAGAGACCCAGTACTTC

size: .
D: TRBD2
J: TRBJ2-5
V: TRBV7-4
CDR3: CASSRGLAGVGEETQYF
DNA: TGTGCCAGCAGCCGGGGACTAGCGGGAGTCGGGGAAGAGACCCAGTACTTC

size: .
D: .
J: TRBJ1-1
V: TRBV4-1
CDR3: CASSQGPTVNTEAFF
DNA: TGCGCCAGCAGCCAAGGGCCCACAGTGAACACTGAAGCTTTCTTT

size: .
D: .
J: TRBJ1-2
V: TRBV24-1
CDR3: CATSDPGTERYGYTF
DNA: TGTGCCACCAGTGATCCGGGGACCGAACGCTATGGCTACACCTTC

size: .
D: .
J: TRBJ1-2
V: TRBV3-1/TRBV3-2
CDR3: CASSRSGGPGWGYTF
DNA: TGTGCCAGCAGCCGAAGCGGCGGACCCGGATGGGGCTACACCTTC

size: .
D: TRBD2
J: TRBJ2-3
V: TRBV6-5
CDR3: CASSYASGSDTQYF
DNA: TGTGCCAGCAGTTACGCTAGCGGATCAGATACGCAGTATTTT

size: .
D: .
J: TRBJ2-7
V: TRBV19
CDR3: CASSIVNLQGYEQYF
DNA: TGTGCCAGTAGTATAGTGAATCTACAGGGCTACGAGCAGTACTTC

size: .
D: TRBD2
J: TRBJ2-1
V: TRBV7-9
CDR3: CASSSAGLAGVSYNEQFF
DNA: TGTGCCAGCAGCTCCGCCGGGCTAGCGGGCGTCTCCTACAATGAGCAGTTCTTC

size: .
D: .
J: TRBJ1-5
V: TRBV10-1
CDR3: CASSEDTYQPQHF
DNA: TGCGCCAGCAGTGAGGACACCTATCAGCCCCAGCATTTT

size: .
D: .
J: TRBJ2-7
V: TRBV28
CDR3: CASSLSFGGGEYF
DNA: TGTGCCAGCAGTTTAAGTTTCGGTGGGGGCGAATACTTC

size: .
D: .
J: TRBJ1-3
V: TRBV19
CDR3: CASKGGWGRSSGNTIYF
DNA: TGTGCCAGTAAAGGAGGGTGGGGACGGAGCTCTGGAAACACCATATATTTT

size: .
D: .
J: TRBJ2-7
V: TRBV20-1
CDR3: CSYTFSYEQYF
DNA: TGCAGTTATACATTCTCCTACGAGCAGTACTTC

size: .
D: TRBD2
J: TRBJ2-1
V: TRBV19
CDR3: CASSILTSGTTGSEQFF
DNA: TGTGCCAGTAGTATATTGACTAGCGGGACGACTGGGAGTGAGCAGTTCTTC

size: .
D: .
J: TRBJ2-6
V: TRBV4-2
CDR3: CASSQDTRVGGANVLTF
DNA: TGTGCCAGCAGCCAAGATACGCGGGTCGGGGGGGCCAACGTCCTGACTTTC

size: .
D: TRBD2
J: TRBJ2-1
V: TRBV5-1
CDR3: CASSAGTSGRASTEQFF
DNA: TGCGCCAGCAGCGCCGGGACTAGCGGGAGGGCCTCTACTGAGCAGTTCTTC

size: once
D: TRBD2
J: TRBJ2-1
V: TRBV27
CDR3: CASSLHRTSGNEQFF
DNA: TGTGCCAGCAGTTTACATCGAACTAGCGGCAATGAGCAGTTCTTC

size: .
D: .
J: TRBJ2-3
V: TRBV7-7
CDR3: CASSLEFKGAYGDTQYF
DNA: TGTGCCAGCAGCTTAGAATTTAAGGGCGCTTACGGGGATACGCAGTATTTT

size: .
D: .
J: TRBJ2-5
V: TRBV10-1
CDR3: CASSAAGTASETQYF
DNA: TGCGCCAGCAGTGCTGCCGGGACGGCCTCGGAGACCCAGTACTTC

size: once
D: .
J: TRBJ1-1
V: TRBV29-1
CDR3: CSVGRVGAGTEAFF
DNA: TGCAGCGTTGGCCGGGTAGGGGCGGGCACTGAAGCTTTCTTT

size: .
D: .
J: TRBJ2-6
V: TRBV5-6
CDR3: CASSLVGSYHSGANVLTF
DNA: TGTGCCAGCAGCTTGGTGGGCAGCTACCATTCAGGGGCCAACGTCCTGACTTTC

size: once
D: .
J: TRBJ1-5
V: TRBV7-9
CDR3: CASSLAKSGGRNQPQHF
DNA: TGTGCCAGCAGCTTAGCGAAGTCCGGGGGCCGCAATCAGCCCCAGCATTTT

size: .
D: .
J: TRBJ1-5
V: TRBV28
CDR3: CASTFMAGSNQPQHF
DNA: TGTGCCAGCACCTTCATGGCGGGTAGCAATCAGCCCCAGCATTTT

size: once
D: .
J: TRBJ1-1
V: TRBV18
CDR3: CASSPDREAFF
DNA: TGTGCCAGCTCACCAGACAGGGAAGCTTTCTTT

size: .
D: .
J: TRBJ1-5
V: TRBV11-1
CDR3: CASSEDRNQPQHF
DNA: TGTGCCAGCAGCGAGGACAGAAATCAGCCCCAGCATTTT

size: .
D: TRBD2
J: TRBJ2-2
V: TRBV30
CDR3: CAWSELVGRSSGITGELFF
DNA: TGTGCCTGGAGTGAGCTAGTGGGGAGGTCTAGCGGGATCACCGGGGAGCTGTTTTTT

size: .
D: .
J: TRBJ1-2
V: TRBV14
CDR3: CASSPGGNYGYTF
DNA: TGTGCCAGCAGCCCGGGGGGCAACTATGGCTACACCTTC

size: .
D: .
J: TRBJ2-1
V: TRBV7-2
CDR3: CASSLANWDIGFF
DNA: TGTGCCAGCAGCTTAGCCAACTGGGACATCGGGTTCTTC

size: .
D: .
J: TRBJ1-4
V: TRBV19
CDR3: CASSTEQYEKLFF
DNA: TGTGCCAGTAGTACAGAGCAATACGAAAAACTGTTTTTT

size: few
D: .
J: TRBJ1-2
V: TRBV19
CDR3: CASSTGRGYGYTF
DNA: TGTGCCAGTTCCACAGGAAGAGGTTATGGCTACACCTTC

size: .
D: .
J: TRBJ2-7
V: TRBV7-3
CDR3: CASSLTASYEQYF
DNA: TGTGCCAGCAGCTTAACAGCCTCCTACGAGCAGTACTTC

size: once
D: .
J: TRBJ1-2
V: TRBV10-3
CDR3: CAISELMDEGGYTF
DNA: TGTGCCATCAGTGAGCTCATGGATGAGGGTGGCTACACCTTC

size: .
D: TRBD1
J: TRBJ1-4
V: TRBV4-3
CDR3: CASSPNQGGKLFF
DNA: TGCGCCAGCAGCCCAAACCAGGGGGGAAAACTGTTTTTT

size: .
D: .
J: TRBJ2-7
V: TRBV28
CDR3: CASRGGGLTYEQYF
DNA: TGTGCCAGCAGAGGAGGGGGACTCACCTACGAGCAGTACTTC

size: .
D: .
J: TRBJ2-7
V: TRBV14
CDR3: CASSQDRGYEQYF
DNA: TGTGCCAGCAGCCAAGACAGGGGCTACGAGCAGTACTTC

size: once
D: .
J: TRBJ2-2
V: TRBV6-5
CDR3: CASPRNTGELFF
DNA: TGTGCCAGCCCCAGAAACACCGGGGAGCTGTTTTTT

size: .
D: .
J: TRBJ1-1
V: TRBV12-5
CDR3: CASGFPTFLNTEAFF
DNA: TGTGCTAGTGGTTTTCCTACCTTCTTGAACACTGAAGCTTTCTTT

size: once
D: TRBD2
J: TRBJ2-2
V: TRBV6-2/TRBV6-3
CDR3: CASSYTSASNTGELFF
DNA: TGTGCCAGCAGTTACACTAGCGCCTCGAACACCGGGGAGCTGTTTTTT

size: .
D: .
J: TRBJ2-2
V: TRBV5-1
CDR3: CASSLAFRDTGELFF
DNA: TGCGCCAGCAGCTTGGCCTTTAGGGACACCGGGGAGCTGTTTTTT

size: .
D: .
J: TRBJ1-1
V: TRBV7-2
CDR3: CASSYLPPNTEAFF
DNA: TGTGCCAGCAGCTACCTGCCGCCAAACACTGAAGCTTTCTTT

size: .
D: TRBD1
J: TRBJ1-5
V: TRBV3-1/TRBV3-2
CDR3: CASSRGQGVGQPQHF
DNA: TGTGCCAGCAGCCGCGGACAGGGTGTAGGTCAGCCCCAGCATTTT

size: .
D: .
J: TRBJ1-2
V: TRBV28
CDR3: CASSFVRAEANYGYTF
DNA: TGTGCCAGCAGTTTCGTCAGGGCTGAAGCTAACTATGGCTACACCTTC

size: .
D: TRBD1
J: TRBJ1-5
V: TRBV28
CDR3: CASSFPSDRVDSNQPQHF
DNA: TGTGCCAGCAGTTTCCCTTCCGACAGGGTCGATAGCAATCAGCCCCAGCATTTT